This TCR beta chain was identified during a study of cytomegalovirus exposure and HLA in healthy donors. As for the study in general: Findings of an earlier analysis included roughly 110 million unique TCR beta sequences from 170 million or so T cells. Findings and limits, study-wide: The authors assumed roughly uniform sequencing depth across donors for presence/absence analyses.

This PCR relied on a set of 60 Vbeta primers and 13 Jbeta primers. Measured with immunoSEQ multiplex PCR; TCRdb has only the in-frame clones, and not every one. The sample's table shows about 77,000 clones. The CDR3 contains 17 residues. V lost 6 bases to trimming and J lost 4 bases; unmatched junction nucleotides: 13. CDR1 SGHTA and CDR2 FQGNSA come from the germline V gene. With respect to this clone: Its antigen is undetermined.

The gene calls are TRBV7-2 and TRBJ2-1; 9 positions agree with TRBD2. The clonotype was recovered from a man in his forties or fifties in good health and CMV-seropositive. Sequencing was carried out using PBMCs. The CDR3 DNA reads as TGTGCCAGCAGACCAGGGTGGCGGGGGGGTCTATACAATGAGCAGTTCTTC. Its translation: CASRPGWRGGLYNEQFF.